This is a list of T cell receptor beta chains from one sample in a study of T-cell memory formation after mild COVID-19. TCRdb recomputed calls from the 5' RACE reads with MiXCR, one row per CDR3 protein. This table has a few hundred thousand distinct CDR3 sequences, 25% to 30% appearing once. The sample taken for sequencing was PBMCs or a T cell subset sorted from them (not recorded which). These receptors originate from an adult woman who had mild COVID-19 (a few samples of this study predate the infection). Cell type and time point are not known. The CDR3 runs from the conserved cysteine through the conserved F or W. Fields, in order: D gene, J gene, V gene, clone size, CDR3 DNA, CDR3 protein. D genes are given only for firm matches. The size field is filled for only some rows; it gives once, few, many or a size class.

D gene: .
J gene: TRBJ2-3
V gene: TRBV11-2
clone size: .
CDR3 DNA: TGTGCCAGCAGCTTAGATCTAAGGAATACGCAGTATTTT
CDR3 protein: CASSLDLRNTQYF

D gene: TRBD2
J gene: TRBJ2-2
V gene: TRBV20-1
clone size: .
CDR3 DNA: TGCAGTGCTAGAGGCTGGGGGACTAGCGGGAGCGACACCGGGGAGCTGTTTTTT
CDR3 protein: CSARGWGTSGSDTGELFF

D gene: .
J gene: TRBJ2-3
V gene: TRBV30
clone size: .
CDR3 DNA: TGTGCCTGGAGTGTACGGAGTCCAGATACGCAGTATTTT
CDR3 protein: CAWSVRSPDTQYF

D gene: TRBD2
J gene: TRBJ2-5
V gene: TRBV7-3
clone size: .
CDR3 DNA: TGTGCCAGCAGCCCTAGCGGGGGGGCCGAGGAGACCCAGTACTTC
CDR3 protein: CASSPSGGAEETQYF

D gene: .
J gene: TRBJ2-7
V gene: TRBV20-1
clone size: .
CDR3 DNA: TGCAGTGCTCGGGGGCAGGGAGTGGCCTCCTACGAGCAGTACTTC
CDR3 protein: CSARGQGVASYEQYF

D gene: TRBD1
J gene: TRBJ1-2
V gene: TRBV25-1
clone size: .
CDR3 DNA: TGTGCCAGCAGTGAAATCGCGACAGGGGATAACTATGGCTACACCTTC
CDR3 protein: CASSEIATGDNYGYTF

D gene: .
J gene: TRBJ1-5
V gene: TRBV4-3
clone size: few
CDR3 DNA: TGCGCCAGCAGCCAAGCCGAGGGCGGTCAGCCCCAGCATTTT
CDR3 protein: CASSQAEGGQPQHF

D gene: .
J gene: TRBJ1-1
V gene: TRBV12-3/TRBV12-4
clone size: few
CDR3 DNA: TGTGCCAGCACCATCGGGACACCGGGGACTGAAGCTTTCTTT
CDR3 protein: CASTIGTPGTEAFF

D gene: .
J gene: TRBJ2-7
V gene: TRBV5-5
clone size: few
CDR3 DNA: TGTGCCAGCAGCTTACCTTCATGGCCGGGTAGCAACGAGCAGTACTTC
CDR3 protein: CASSLPSWPGSNEQYF

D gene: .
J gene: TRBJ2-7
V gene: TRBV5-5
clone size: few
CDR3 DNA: TGTGCCAGCAGCCTCCGTACAGGCCTTACCTACGAGCAGTACTTC
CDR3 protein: CASSLRTGLTYEQYF

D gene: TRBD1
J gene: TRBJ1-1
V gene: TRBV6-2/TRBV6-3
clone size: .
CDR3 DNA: TGTGCCAGCAGTTACCTCCCGGGACAGGGGATTATGAACACTGAAGCTTTCTTT
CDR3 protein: CASSYLPGQGIMNTEAFF

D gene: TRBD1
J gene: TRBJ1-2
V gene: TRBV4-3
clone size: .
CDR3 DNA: TGCGCCAGCAGCCAAGATCGAGACAGGGCTAACTATGGCTACACCTTC
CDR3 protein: CASSQDRDRANYGYTF

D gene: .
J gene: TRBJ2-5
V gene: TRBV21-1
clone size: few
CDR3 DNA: TGTGCCATCTTACGGGACAGGGCGCAGACCCAGTACTTC
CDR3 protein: CAILRDRAQTQYF

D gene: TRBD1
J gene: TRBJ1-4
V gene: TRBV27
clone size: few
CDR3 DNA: TGTGCCAGCAGTCCATTACAGGGGGCGCGGGAAAAACTGTTTTTT
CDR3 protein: CASSPLQGAREKLFF

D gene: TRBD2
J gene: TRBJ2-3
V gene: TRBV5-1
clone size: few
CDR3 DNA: TGCGCCAGCAGCTTGGATCCGCGGGGGGACCCAATAGATACGCAGTATTTT
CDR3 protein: CASSLDPRGDPIDTQYF

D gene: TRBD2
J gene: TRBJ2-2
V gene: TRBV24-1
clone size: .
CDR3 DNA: TGTGCCACCAGTGATTGGGGCGCTAGCGGGAACACCGGGGAGCTGTTTTTT
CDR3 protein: CATSDWGASGNTGELFF

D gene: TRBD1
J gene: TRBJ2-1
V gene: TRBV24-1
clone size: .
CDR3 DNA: TGTGCCACCAGTGAGAAAGACAGGGGAAGAACCTACAATGAGCAGTTCTTC
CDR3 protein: CATSEKDRGRTYNEQFF

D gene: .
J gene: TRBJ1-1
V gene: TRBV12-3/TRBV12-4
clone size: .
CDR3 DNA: TGTGCCAGCAGTTTACGAGGGGACGACACTGAAGCTTTCTTT
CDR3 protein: CASSLRGDDTEAFF

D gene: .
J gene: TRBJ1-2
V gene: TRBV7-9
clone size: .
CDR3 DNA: TGTGCCAGCAGCGAGGGAGCTAACTATGGCTACACCTTC
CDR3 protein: CASSEGANYGYTF

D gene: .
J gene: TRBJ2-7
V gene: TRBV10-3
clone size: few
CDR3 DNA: TGTGCCATAGGGTCCTACGAGCAGTACTTC
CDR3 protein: CAIGSYEQYF

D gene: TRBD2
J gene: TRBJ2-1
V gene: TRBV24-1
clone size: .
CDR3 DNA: TGTGCCACCAGTGACCCACCCGGAGGGAGCGGGAGAAGTAATGAGCAGTTCTTC
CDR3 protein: CATSDPPGGSGRSNEQFF

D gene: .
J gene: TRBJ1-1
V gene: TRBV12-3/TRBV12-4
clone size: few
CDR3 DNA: TGTGCCAGCAGTTGGGTTTTGTCGGGGAGGACTGAAGCTTTCTTT
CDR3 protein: CASSWVLSGRTEAFF

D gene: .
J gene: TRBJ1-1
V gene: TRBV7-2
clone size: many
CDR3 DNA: TGTGCCAGCAGCTTAGAAGGCGGGAACACTGAAGCTTTCTTT
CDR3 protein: CASSLEGGNTEAFF

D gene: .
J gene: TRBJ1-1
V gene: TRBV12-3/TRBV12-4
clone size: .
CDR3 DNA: TGTGCCAGCAGTTTTTTTCAGGGTAAAGCTTTCTTT
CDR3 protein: CASSFFQGKAFF

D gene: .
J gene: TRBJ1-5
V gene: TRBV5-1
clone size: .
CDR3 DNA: TGCGCCAGCAGCTTCCCCGAGGGACCGCTGAATCAGCCCCAGCATTTT
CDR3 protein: CASSFPEGPLNQPQHF

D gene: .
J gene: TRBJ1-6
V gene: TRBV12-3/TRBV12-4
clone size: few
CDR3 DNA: TGTGCCAGCAGTTTGGCAGCTAATTCACCCCTCCACTTT
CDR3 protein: CASSLAANSPLHF

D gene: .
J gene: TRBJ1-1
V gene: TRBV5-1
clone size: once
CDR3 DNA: TGCGCCAGCAGCCTGGGGACCGTAACAACCTCGGAAGCTTTCTTT
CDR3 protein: CASSLGTVTTSEAFF

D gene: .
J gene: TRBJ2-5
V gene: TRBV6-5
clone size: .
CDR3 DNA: TGTGCCAGCAGTTACACACCAGGTCCGGGAGAGACCCAGTACTTC
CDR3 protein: CASSYTPGPGETQYF

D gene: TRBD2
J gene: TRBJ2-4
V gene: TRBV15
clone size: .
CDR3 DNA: TGTGCCACCAGCAGAGATGAACAGCGGGGGGGAAACATTCAGTACTTC
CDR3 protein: CATSRDEQRGGNIQYF

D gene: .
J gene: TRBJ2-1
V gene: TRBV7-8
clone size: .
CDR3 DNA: TGTGCCAGCAGCTTTTCACGAGACTACAATGAGCAGTTCTTC
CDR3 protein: CASSFSRDYNEQFF

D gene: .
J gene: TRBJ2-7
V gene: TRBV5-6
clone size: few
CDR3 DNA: TGTGCCAGCAGCTCCCGACCGTCCTACGAGCAGTACTTC
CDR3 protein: CASSSRPSYEQYF

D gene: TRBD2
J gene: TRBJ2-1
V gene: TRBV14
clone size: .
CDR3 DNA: TGTGCCAGCAGCCAAGATCTGTCAGCGGGGACCTACAATGAGCAGTTCTTC
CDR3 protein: CASSQDLSAGTYNEQFF

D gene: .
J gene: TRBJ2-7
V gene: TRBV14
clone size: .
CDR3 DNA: TGTGCCAGCAGCGGACGTGGGACAGAGACTAGAAGGAGCTCCTACGAGCAGTACTTC
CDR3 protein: CASSGRGTETRRSSYEQYF

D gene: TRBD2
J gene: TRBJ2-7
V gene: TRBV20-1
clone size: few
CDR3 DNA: TGCAGTGCTAGTGATTTGCGGGAGGGAAACTACGAGCAGTACTTC
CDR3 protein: CSASDLREGNYEQYF

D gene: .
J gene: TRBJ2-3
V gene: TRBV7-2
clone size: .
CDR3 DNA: TGTGCCAGCAGCTTAAGGTGGGGCGGCACAGATACGCAGTATTTT
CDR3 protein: CASSLRWGGTDTQYF

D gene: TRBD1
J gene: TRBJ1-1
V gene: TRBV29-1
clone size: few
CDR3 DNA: TGCAGCGTGGACCCGGGACAGGGTGTTGCTGAAGCTTTCTTT
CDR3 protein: CSVDPGQGVAEAFF

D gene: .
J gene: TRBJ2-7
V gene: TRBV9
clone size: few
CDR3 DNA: TGTGCCAGCAGCGTAGGGGGGGACTACGAGCAGTACTTC
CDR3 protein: CASSVGGDYEQYF

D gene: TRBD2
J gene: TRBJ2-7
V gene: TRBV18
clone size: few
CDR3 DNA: TGTGCCAGCTCAGCAGGGGGACTAGCGGGAGGGTCCTACGAGCAGTACTTC
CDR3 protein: CASSAGGLAGGSYEQYF

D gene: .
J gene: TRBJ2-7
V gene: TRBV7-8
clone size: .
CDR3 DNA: TGTGCCACAGCGCGGGCGATCAACCACGAGCAGTACTTC
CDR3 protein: CATARAINHEQYF

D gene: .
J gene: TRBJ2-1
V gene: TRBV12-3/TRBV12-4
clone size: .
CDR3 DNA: TGTGCCAGCAGCCATGAACTGATATCCTACAATGAGCAGTTCTTC
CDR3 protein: CASSHELISYNEQFF

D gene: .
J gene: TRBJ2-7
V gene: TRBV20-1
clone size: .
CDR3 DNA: TGCAGTGCGAGCCCGGAGGGGAGCTCCTACGAGCAGTACTTC
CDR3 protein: CSASPEGSSYEQYF

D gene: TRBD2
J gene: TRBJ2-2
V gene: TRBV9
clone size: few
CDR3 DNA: TGTGCCAGCAGCGTTAGCGGGAAGAAGACCGGGGAGCTGTTTTTT
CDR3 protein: CASSVSGKKTGELFF